Sequencing of this T cell receptor beta chain was carried out in a study of T cells expressing NK-cell markers. Study-wide points: Clones of NKG2C+ T cells that had expanded were of unclear HCMV specificity.

Concerning this clonotype: Its target is not known.

The CDR3 spans 15 residues. Beta-chain TCR cDNA was generated via 5'RACE template switching with UMIs. Reprocessing the 5' RACE reads, TCRdb reports a single entry for every CDR3 protein and omits DNA. The table lists 450,000 to 600,000 distinct CDR3 sequences, with about 3.6% in the top ten. The rearrangement joins TRBV12-3 or TRBV12-4 to TRBJ2-2; TCRdb designates TRBD2, a call that cannot be tested without DNA. The sequence was obtained from a man aged 18 to 29 in good health. Input material: blood T cells: a sorted CD56 or NKG2C T cell subset, CD4+ or CD8+ T cells, or bulk PBMC T cells (not recorded which). The CDR3 reads CASTALATNTGELFF.